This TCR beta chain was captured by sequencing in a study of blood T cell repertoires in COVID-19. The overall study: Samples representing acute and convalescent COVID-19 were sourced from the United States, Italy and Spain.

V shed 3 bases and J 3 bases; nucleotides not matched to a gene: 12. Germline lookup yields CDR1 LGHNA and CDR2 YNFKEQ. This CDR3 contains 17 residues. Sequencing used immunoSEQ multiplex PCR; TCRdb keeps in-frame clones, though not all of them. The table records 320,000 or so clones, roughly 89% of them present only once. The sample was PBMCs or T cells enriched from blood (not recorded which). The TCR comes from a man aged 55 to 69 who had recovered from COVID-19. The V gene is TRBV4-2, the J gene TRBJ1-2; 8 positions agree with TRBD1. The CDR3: CASSQLGQEIGYYGYTF. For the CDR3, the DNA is TGTGCCAGCAGCCAGCTGGGACAGGAAATTGGGTACTATGGCTACACCTTC.